What follows are 8 T cell receptor beta chains derived from one specimen sequenced in a study of CD8+CD57+ T cells in acquired aplastic anemia. Patients included in sequencing had previously demonstrated CD8+CD57+ cell expansion by flow cytometry. The study profiled TCR beta VDJ and CDR3 using genomic DNA as template. TCRdb reprocessed the reads via MiXCR and lists one record per CDR3 protein. The table includes 75,000 to 80,000 distinct CDR3 sequences, just over 70% detected once. The source material was sorted CD4+, CD8+, or CD8+CD57+ T cells (not recorded which) from PBMCs. All receptors derive from a human donor with aplastic anemia.

The chain employs TRBV11-2 and TRBJ2-2, with D tentatively TRBD1 or TRBD2 (6 bases each). The CDR3 covers 17 residues. With 1 base removed from V and 8 bases from J, the gap between germline ends came to 20 bases. Germline values: CDR1 SGHAT, CDR2 FQNNGV. The CDR3 region has the DNA TGTGCCAGCAGCTTAGTGGGGGGCGCGAGGATAGCTGGGGAGCTGTTTTTT. The encoded protein is CASSLVGGARIAGELFF.

The chain couples TRBV15 to TRBJ2-7; 7 positions agree with TRBD1. Germline V gene data show CDR1 as LNHNV and CDR2 as YYDKDF (reference sequence). The ends lost 1 base at V and 2 bases at J; junction bases unmatched: 2. The CDR3 covers 14 residues. CDR3 bases: TGTGCCACCAGCAGAGGACAGGGTCCCTACGAGCAGTACTTC. As protein: CATSRGQGPYEQYF.

Points on this clonotype: At one of its ends the junction is not consistent with the germline gene, which may arise from a read error. The DNA for the CDR3 is TGTACCAGTCCCGGTCCGATGAACACTGAAGCTTTCTTT. It encodes CTSPGPMNTEAFF. This chain uses TRBV25-1 with TRBJ1-1; D is uncertain. CDR3 size: 13 residues. Looked up from germline, CDR1 is MGHDK and CDR2 is SYGVNS.

The V call is TRBV7-9, the J call TRBJ1-1, with 7 bases fitting TRBD1. The CDR3 totals 12 residues. Trimming took 3 bases from V and 6 from J; bases not matched to a gene: 1. CDR1 and CDR2 (germline): SEHNR, FQNEAQ (reference sequence). For the CDR3, the DNA is TGTGCCAGCAGCTTTACAGGGGCTGAAGCTTTCTTT. Amino acids: CASSFTGAEAFF.

The chain recombines TRBV7-9 with TRBJ2-2; 8 nucleotides line up with TRBD1. The V gene end was trimmed by 11 bases and the J gene end by 5 bases; junction bases not matched to a gene: 4. The CDR3 has 12 amino acids. Per germline, CDR1 SEHNR and CDR2 FQNEAQ (reference sequence). This chain's CDR3 is CAHRGVTGELFF. DNA of the CDR3: TGTGCCCACAGGGGGGTTACCGGGGAGCTGTTTTTT.

V is TRBV2 and J is TRBJ1-2; TRBD1 is a possible D gene (5 bases). This CDR3 has 14 residues. V lost 7 bases, J lost 2 bases, and 14 bases lay in between. The germline V gene encodes CDR1 SNHLY and CDR2 FYNNEI. CDR3 amino acids: CASTQDRQNYGYTF. The DNA of the CDR3 is TGTGCCAGCACCCAAGACCGACAGAACTATGGCTACACCTTC. Drawing the rest from reference TRBV2 and TRBJ1-2, the complete variable domain is EPEVTQTPSHQVTQMGQEVILRCVPISNHLYFYWYRQILGQKVEFLVSFYNNEISEKSEIFDDQFSVERPDGSNFTLKIRSTKLEDSAMYFCASTQDRQNYGYTFGSGTRLTVV.

The CDR3 DNA sequence: TGTGCCAGCAGCGGAGAGGGACAGGGGGCGCGGGAGCAGTACTTC. It codes for CASSGEGQGAREQYF. The chain has TRBV9 and TRBJ2-7; TRBD1 aligns across 12 bases. Germline V gene sequence: CDR1 SGDLS, CDR2 YYNGEE. The CDR3 sequence is 15 residues long. Losses at the gene ends were 3 bases for V and 7 bases for J; bases not matched to a gene: 8.

The V gene is TRBV13, the J gene TRBJ2-5, with 8 bases aligning to TRBD1. Germline CDR1 is PRHDT and CDR2 is FYEKMQ (reference sequence). Trimming at V came to 4 bases and at J to 3 bases, leaving 13 bases not matched to a gene. This CDR3 region has 17 residues. The CDR3 DNA is TGTGCCAGCAGCTCCGCCCGGGAAACAGGGGGTGAAGAGACCCAGTACTTC. Protein sequence: CASSSARETGGEETQYF.